This T cell receptor beta chain was recovered during a study of OX40 agonist ivuxolimab in advanced cancers. Across the study: Enrollees could have had prior anti-PD-1, anti-PD-L1 or anti-CTLA-4 therapy, which more than 30% had received.

Produced via immunoSEQ multiplex PCR; TCRdb's table is partial and in-frame only. Here the sample spans 35,000 to 45,000 clones, 85% to 90% being singletons. About this clone itself: Its antigen remains unknown.

Study-level results: Low levels of normalized T-cell clonal expansion also appeared in some nonresponders.

Germline loops: CDR1 SGHVS, CDR2 FQNEAQ. The CDR3 consists of 14 residues. Sequencing was performed on CD4+ or CD8+ T cells sorted from blood, taken in a trial of the OX40 agonist ivuxolimab. The chain recombines TRBV7-8 with TRBJ2-5, with D perhaps TRBD2 (6 bases). The J call is doubtful: the DNA matches TRBJ2-7 better. The TCR was taken from an adult with an advanced solid tumor such as melanoma, head and neck, liver or kidney cancer. The CDR3 DNA sequence: TGTGCCAGCAGCGGGAGGTCTCTATTGAGCGAGCAGTACTTC. This gives the protein CASSGRSLLSEQYF.